This T cell receptor (beta chain) comes out of a study of blood T cell repertoires in COVID-19. This CDR3 has 13 residues. Looked up from germline, CDR1 is MNHEY and CDR2 is SVGAGI. V gave up 8 bases and J gave up 7 bases; unmatched junction bases: 6. This clone has a handful of counts. Here immunoSEQ multiplex PCR was the method, and the copy in TCRdb shows in-frame clones only, minus some. Of approximately 74,000 clones in the sample, approximately 88% were seen once. This clonotype originated in a man older than 75 with active or convalescent COVID-19. This rearrangement joins TRBV6-5 to TRBJ1-5; 9 bases are a match to TRBD1. Sequencing input: peripheral blood. The CDR3 spells CASGTGRGQPQHF. The CDR3 region has the DNA TGTGCCAGCGGGACAGGGAGGGGGCAGCCCCAGCATTTT.